This T cell receptor beta chain was recorded in a study of blood T cell repertoires in COVID-19. TCRdb's copy holds only in-frame clones and misses some; the assay was immunoSEQ multiplex PCR. The sample includes roughly 480,000 clones, about 88% of them seen just once. The sample consisted of peripheral blood. The receptor was isolated from a young man with COVID-19, enrolled during active disease.

CDR3 region: CASSSQVRANEKLFF. The CDR3 DNA sequence: TGTGCCAGCAGCTCTCAGGTTCGTGCTAATGAAAAACTGTTTTTT. V and J are TRBV5-6 and TRBJ1-4; no reliable D call. In germline, CDR1 is SGHDT, CDR2 YYEEEE. V was pared by 3 bases and J by 3 bases, with 12 bases between. The CDR3 runs to 15 residues.